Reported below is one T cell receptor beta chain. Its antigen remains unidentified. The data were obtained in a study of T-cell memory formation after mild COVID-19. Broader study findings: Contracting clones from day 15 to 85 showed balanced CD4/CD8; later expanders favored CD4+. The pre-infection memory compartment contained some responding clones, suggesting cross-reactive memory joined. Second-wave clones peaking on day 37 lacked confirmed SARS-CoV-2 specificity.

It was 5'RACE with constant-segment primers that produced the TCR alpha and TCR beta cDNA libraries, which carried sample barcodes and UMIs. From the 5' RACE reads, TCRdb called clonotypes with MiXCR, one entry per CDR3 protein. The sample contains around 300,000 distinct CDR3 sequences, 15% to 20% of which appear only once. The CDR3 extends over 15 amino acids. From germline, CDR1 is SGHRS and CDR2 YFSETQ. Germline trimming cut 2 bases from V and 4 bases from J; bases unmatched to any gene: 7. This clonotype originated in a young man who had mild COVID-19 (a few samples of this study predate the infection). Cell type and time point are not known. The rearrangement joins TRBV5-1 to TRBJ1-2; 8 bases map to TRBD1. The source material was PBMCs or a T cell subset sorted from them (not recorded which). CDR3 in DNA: TGCGCCAGCAGCTTTTCAGGGGGCGAGATCTATGGCTACACCTTC. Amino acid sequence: CASSFSGGEIYGYTF.